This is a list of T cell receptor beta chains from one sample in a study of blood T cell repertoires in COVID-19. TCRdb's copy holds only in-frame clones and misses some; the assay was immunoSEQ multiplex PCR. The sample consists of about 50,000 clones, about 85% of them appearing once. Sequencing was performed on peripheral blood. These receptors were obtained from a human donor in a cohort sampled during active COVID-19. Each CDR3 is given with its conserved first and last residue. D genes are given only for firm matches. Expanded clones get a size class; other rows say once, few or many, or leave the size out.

CDR3 protein: CASSEPGGRGGQYF; CDR3 DNA: TGTGCCAGCAGTGAACCGGGCGGGAGGGGAGGGCAGTACTTC; D gene: TRBD2; V gene: TRBV6-1; J gene: TRBJ2-7; clone size: .
CDR3 protein: CASSPPMGQQETQYF; CDR3 DNA: TGTGCCAGCTCACCACCGATGGGACAGCAAGAGACCCAGTACTTC; D gene: TRBD1; V gene: TRBV18; J gene: TRBJ2-5; clone size: .
CDR3 protein: CASSQDWAGGPETQYF; CDR3 DNA: TGTGCCAGCAGCCAAGATTGGGCGGGAGGGCCGGAGACCCAGTACTTC; D gene: TRBD2; V gene: TRBV3-1/TRBV3-2; J gene: TRBJ2-5; clone size: .
CDR3 protein: CASSHRGGRSTDTQYF; CDR3 DNA: TGTGCCAGCAGTCACCGCGGCGGGCGCTCCACAGATACGCAGTATTTT; D gene: .; V gene: TRBV9; J gene: TRBJ2-3; clone size: .
CDR3 protein: CASSWSAGTNNEQFF; CDR3 DNA: TGTGCCAGCAGCTGGAGCGCGGGGACGAACAATGAGCAGTTCTTC; D gene: .; V gene: TRBV5-4; J gene: TRBJ2-1; clone size: .
CDR3 protein: CASSHGNAGELFF; CDR3 DNA: TGCGCCAGCAGCCATGGCAACGCCGGGGAGCTGTTTTTT; D gene: .; V gene: TRBV5-1; J gene: TRBJ2-2; clone size: .
CDR3 protein: CASSYAVDRVVEKLFF; CDR3 DNA: TGTGCCAGCAGTTACGCCGTGGACAGGGTCGTGGAAAAACTGTTTTTT; D gene: TRBD1; V gene: TRBV6-6; J gene: TRBJ1-4; clone size: .
CDR3 protein: CASSEYRGGLAGDYEQYF; CDR3 DNA: TGCGCCAGCAGTGAGTACAGGGGGGGACTAGCGGGAGACTACGAGCAGTACTTC; D gene: TRBD2; V gene: TRBV10-1; J gene: TRBJ2-7; clone size: .
CDR3 protein: CASSRLASTDTQYF; CDR3 DNA: TGTGCCAGTAGTCGACTAGCTAGCACAGATACGCAGTATTTT; D gene: TRBD2; V gene: TRBV19; J gene: TRBJ2-3; clone size: .
CDR3 protein: CASSLVAGAGNEQFF; CDR3 DNA: TGTGCCAGCAGTTTAGTGGCGGGGGCGGGAAATGAGCAGTTCTTC; D gene: .; V gene: TRBV27; J gene: TRBJ2-1; clone size: .
CDR3 protein: CASRYGLDTGPTLHF; CDR3 DNA: TGTGCCAGCAGATATGGCTTGGACACCGGGCCGACCCTCCACTTT; D gene: .; V gene: TRBV5-5; J gene: TRBJ1-6; clone size: .
CDR3 protein: CASSHRGSGRVGEQFF; CDR3 DNA: TGTGCCAGCAGCCATCGGGGTAGCGGGAGGGTAGGGGAGCAGTTCTTC; D gene: TRBD2; V gene: TRBV3-1/TRBV3-2; J gene: TRBJ2-1; clone size: .
CDR3 protein: CASSPTGNSNQPQHF; CDR3 DNA: TGTGCCAGCAGTCCCACAGGGAATAGCAATCAGCCCCAGCATTTT; D gene: .; V gene: TRBV28; J gene: TRBJ1-5; clone size: .
CDR3 protein: CASRENYEQYF; CDR3 DNA: TGCGCCAGCAGGGAGAACTACGAGCAGTACTTC; D gene: .; V gene: TRBV5-1; J gene: TRBJ2-7; clone size: .
CDR3 protein: CASSLIAGGETQYF; CDR3 DNA: TGTGCCAGCAGCTTAATAGCGGGAGGAGAGACCCAGTACTTC; D gene: TRBD2; V gene: TRBV7-3; J gene: TRBJ2-5; clone size: .
CDR3 protein: CASSIIPGTPYEQYF; CDR3 DNA: TGTGCCAGTAGTATAATCCCGGGGACACCCTACGAGCAGTACTTC; D gene: .; V gene: TRBV19; J gene: TRBJ2-7; clone size: .
CDR3 protein: CASSTGAGTQYF; CDR3 DNA: TGTGCCAGCAGTACCGGAGCGGGTACGCAGTATTTT; D gene: .; V gene: TRBV27; J gene: TRBJ2-3; clone size: .
CDR3 protein: CASSLGGPTQKLFF; CDR3 DNA: TGTGCCAGCAGCCTAGGCGGTCCCACCCAAAAACTGTTTTTT; D gene: .; V gene: TRBV28; J gene: TRBJ1-4; clone size: once
CDR3 protein: CATEGLAITEQFF; CDR3 DNA: TGTGCCACCGAGGGACTAGCAATCACTGAGCAGTTCTTC; D gene: TRBD2; V gene: TRBV2; J gene: TRBJ2-1; clone size: .
CDR3 protein: CASSKTGEETQYF; CDR3 DNA: TGCGCCAGCAGCAAGACAGGGGAAGAGACCCAGTACTTC; D gene: TRBD1; V gene: TRBV5-1; J gene: TRBJ2-5; clone size: .
CDR3 protein: CSVMGRRDYEQYF; CDR3 DNA: TGCAGCGTCATGGGACGGAGGGACTACGAGCAGTACTTC; D gene: .; V gene: TRBV29-1; J gene: TRBJ2-7; clone size: .
CDR3 protein: CASSLSRQGWGEAFF; CDR3 DNA: TGTGCCAGCAGTTTATCGAGACAGGGTTGGGGTGAAGCTTTCTTT; D gene: TRBD1; V gene: TRBV27; J gene: TRBJ1-1; clone size: .
CDR3 protein: CAWGYLGQGDTEAFF; CDR3 DNA: TGTGCCTGGGGCTACTTAGGACAGGGGGACACTGAAGCTTTCTTT; D gene: TRBD1; V gene: TRBV30; J gene: TRBJ1-1; clone size: .
CDR3 protein: CASSQELMGLASEQYF; CDR3 DNA: TGCGCCAGCAGCCAAGAATTAATGGGACTAGCCTCGGAGCAGTACTTC; D gene: TRBD2; V gene: TRBV4-3; J gene: TRBJ2-7; clone size: .
CDR3 protein: CASSGTVRDTQYF; CDR3 DNA: TGTGCCAGCAGTGGGACAGTACGGGATACGCAGTATTTT; D gene: TRBD1; V gene: TRBV12-3/TRBV12-4; J gene: TRBJ2-3; clone size: .
CDR3 protein: CASSLQTDTQYF; CDR3 DNA: TGTGCCAGCAGTTTACAGACAGATACGCAGTATTTT; D gene: .; V gene: TRBV28; J gene: TRBJ2-3; clone size: .
CDR3 protein: CASSGRAVNDEQFF; CDR3 DNA: TGCGCCAGTAGCGGGAGGGCCGTGAACGATGAGCAGTTCTTC; D gene: TRBD2; V gene: TRBV10-1; J gene: TRBJ2-1; clone size: .
CDR3 protein: CASSPGVSNTEAFF; CDR3 DNA: TGTGCCAGCAGCCCCGGGGTCTCGAACACTGAAGCTTTCTTT; D gene: .; V gene: TRBV5-6; J gene: TRBJ1-1; clone size: .
CDR3 protein: CASRGQGVYNEQFF; CDR3 DNA: TGTGCCAGCAGGGGGCAGGGGGTCTACAATGAGCAGTTCTTC; D gene: TRBD1; V gene: TRBV2; J gene: TRBJ2-1; clone size: once
CDR3 protein: CASSLDRLAGVTGELFF; CDR3 DNA: TGTGCCAGCAGCTTAGATCGGCTAGCGGGAGTCACCGGGGAGCTGTTTTTT; D gene: TRBD2; V gene: TRBV7-2; J gene: TRBJ2-2; clone size: few
CDR3 protein: CASSPPGYWSEQYF; CDR3 DNA: TGTGCCAGCAGCCCTCCAGGGTATTGGTCCGAGCAGTACTTC; D gene: .; V gene: TRBV7-2; J gene: TRBJ2-7; clone size: .
CDR3 protein: CASSSTGLAGLTLSYEQYF; CDR3 DNA: TGTGCCAGCAGCAGCACGGGACTAGCGGGACTAACCCTCTCCTACGAGCAGTACTTC; D gene: TRBD2; V gene: TRBV28; J gene: TRBJ2-7; clone size: once
CDR3 protein: CASSTFHGTPYEQYF; CDR3 DNA: TGTGCCAGTAGTACCTTCCATGGGACACCCTACGAGCAGTACTTC; D gene: .; V gene: TRBV19; J gene: TRBJ2-7; clone size: .
CDR3 protein: CASRGVAGGPSANEQFF; CDR3 DNA: TGTGCCAGCAGGGGAGTAGCGGGAGGGCCATCGGCAAATGAGCAGTTCTTC; D gene: TRBD2; V gene: TRBV2; J gene: TRBJ2-1; clone size: .
CDR3 protein: CASSQGGGGQETQYF; CDR3 DNA: TGCGCCAGCAGCCAAGGAGGCGGGGGGCAAGAGACCCAGTACTTC; D gene: TRBD2; V gene: TRBV4-3; J gene: TRBJ2-5; clone size: few
CDR3 protein: CASSLNGGGINEKLFF; CDR3 DNA: TGTGCCAGCAGCTTAAATGGCGGAGGGATAAATGAAAAACTGTTTTTT; D gene: .; V gene: TRBV5-5; J gene: TRBJ1-4; clone size: .
CDR3 protein: CASSERGGNTEAFF; CDR3 DNA: TGTGCCAGCAGTGAGCGGGGGGGTAACACTGAAGCTTTCTTT; D gene: .; V gene: TRBV28; J gene: TRBJ1-1; clone size: .
CDR3 protein: CASSLALAGSYNEQFF; CDR3 DNA: TGTGCCAGCAGCTTAGCGCTCGCGGGGTCCTACAATGAGCAGTTCTTC; D gene: .; V gene: TRBV7-2; J gene: TRBJ2-1; clone size: .
CDR3 protein: CASSETVPRQGVWELFF; CDR3 DNA: TGTGCCAGCAGTGAAACGGTCCCCAGACAGGGGGTATGGGAGCTGTTTTTT; D gene: TRBD1; V gene: TRBV6-1; J gene: TRBJ2-2; clone size: .
CDR3 protein: CASSQLAVSYEQYF; CDR3 DNA: TGTGCCAGCAGTCAACTAGCGGTTTCCTACGAGCAGTACTTC; D gene: TRBD2; V gene: TRBV27; J gene: TRBJ2-7; clone size: .
CDR3 protein: CASSWPGGGGETQYF; CDR3 DNA: TGTGCCAGCAGTTGGCCAGGGGGCGGGGGAGAGACCCAGTACTTC; D gene: .; V gene: TRBV6-5; J gene: TRBJ2-5; clone size: .
CDR3 protein: CASSPGTGGDEQFF; CDR3 DNA: TGTGCCAGCTCACCCGGGACAGGGGGAGATGAGCAGTTCTTC; D gene: TRBD1; V gene: TRBV18; J gene: TRBJ2-1; clone size: few
CDR3 protein: CASSQDIEGAGYEQYF; CDR3 DNA: TGTGCCAGCAGCCAAGATATAGAGGGAGCAGGCTACGAGCAGTACTTC; D gene: .; V gene: TRBV4-2; J gene: TRBJ2-7; clone size: .
CDR3 protein: CASSPNRVYTEAFF; CDR3 DNA: TGTGCCAGCTCACCAAACAGGGTCTACACTGAAGCTTTCTTT; D gene: .; V gene: TRBV18; J gene: TRBJ1-1; clone size: .
CDR3 protein: CASGVDSAYEQYF; CDR3 DNA: TGTGCCAGCGGAGTAGACTCGGCCTACGAGCAGTACTTC; D gene: .; V gene: TRBV28; J gene: TRBJ2-7; clone size: .
CDR3 protein: CASSLMAGNYGYTF; CDR3 DNA: TGTGCCAGCAGCCTGATGGCGGGGAACTATGGCTACACCTTC; D gene: .; V gene: TRBV28; J gene: TRBJ1-2; clone size: .
CDR3 protein: CASSGGTGPYNEQFF; CDR3 DNA: TGTGCCAGCAGTGGTGGGACAGGGCCCTACAATGAGCAGTTCTTC; D gene: TRBD1; V gene: TRBV25-1; J gene: TRBJ2-1; clone size: .
CDR3 protein: CASSITGTNNEKLFF; CDR3 DNA: TGTGCCAGCAGCATCACCGGGACAAATAATGAAAAACTGTTTTTT; D gene: .; V gene: TRBV5-6; J gene: TRBJ1-4; clone size: .
CDR3 protein: CASRPGLDNQPQHF; CDR3 DNA: TGCGCCAGCAGACCCGGACTGGACAATCAGCCCCAGCATTTT; D gene: .; V gene: TRBV5-1; J gene: TRBJ1-5; clone size: .